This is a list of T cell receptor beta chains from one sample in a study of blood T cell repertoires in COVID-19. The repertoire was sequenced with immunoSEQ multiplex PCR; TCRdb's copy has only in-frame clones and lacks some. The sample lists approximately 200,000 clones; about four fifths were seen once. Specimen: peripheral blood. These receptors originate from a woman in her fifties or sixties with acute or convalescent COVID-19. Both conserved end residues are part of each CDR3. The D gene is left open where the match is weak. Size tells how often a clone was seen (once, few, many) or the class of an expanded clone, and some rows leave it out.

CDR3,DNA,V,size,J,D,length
CASSLETAPGYEQYF,TGTGCCAGCAGCTTAGAGACAGCCCCTGGCTACGAGCAGTACTTC,TRBV7-6,.,TRBJ2-7,.,15
CSASSLQGVRDTQYF,TGCAGTGCTAGTTCCTTACAGGGGGTTAGAGATACGCAGTATTTT,TRBV20-1,.,TRBJ2-3,TRBD1,15
CSASRRGANNEQFF,TGCAGTGCTAGTAGGCGGGGGGCGAACAATGAGCAGTTCTTC,TRBV20-1,few,TRBJ2-1,TRBD2,14
CATSDWRRETQYF,TGTGCCACCAGTGACTGGAGGAGGGAGACCCAGTACTTC,TRBV24-1,.,TRBJ2-5,.,13
CASSRDSTYGYTF,TGCGCCAGCAGCCGGGACAGCACCTATGGCTACACCTTC,TRBV5-1,.,TRBJ1-2,TRBD1,13
CASGLSVLSGGATDTQYF,TGTGCTAGTGGTTTGTCCGTCCTGAGCGGGGGGGCAACAGATACGCAGTATTTT,TRBV12-5,once,TRBJ2-3,TRBD2,18
CASSKERWGGTGSMMAPTQPQHF,TGTGCCAGCAGCAAAGAAAGGTGGGGAGGGACAGGGTCCATGATGGCCCCCACTCAGCCCCAGCATTTT,TRBV21-1,.,TRBJ1-5,.,23
CASSQGLPGNYGYTF,TGTGCCAGCAGCCAAGGCCTTCCAGGGAACTATGGCTACACCTTC,TRBV3-1/TRBV3-2,.,TRBJ1-2,.,15
CASSLTGPVGEKLFF,TGTGCCAGCAGCTTGACAGGGCCCGTAGGGGAAAAACTGTTTTTT,TRBV5-6,.,TRBJ1-4,.,15
CASSILLGTGDQPQHF,TGTGCCAGTAGTATACTTCTCGGGACAGGAGATCAGCCCCAGCATTTT,TRBV19,.,TRBJ1-5,TRBD1,16
CASSIQADQPQHF,TGTGCCAGTAGTATACAAGCGGATCAGCCCCAGCATTTT,TRBV19,.,TRBJ1-5,.,13
CASTSGTGTFYGYTF,TGTGCCAGTACCTCCGGGACAGGGACCTTCTATGGCTACACCTTC,TRBV19,.,TRBJ1-2,TRBD1,15
CASSLELLETQYF,TGTGCCAGCAGCTTGGAACTACTGGAGACCCAGTACTTC,TRBV5-6,.,TRBJ2-5,.,13
CASSRTGSGNTIYF,TGTGCCAGCTCACGGACAGGATCTGGAAACACCATATATTTT,TRBV18,.,TRBJ1-3,TRBD1,14
CASRRTGSNEKLFF,TGTGCCAGCAGACGGACAGGCTCTAATGAAAAACTGTTTTTT,TRBV3-1/TRBV3-2,.,TRBJ1-4,TRBD1,14
CASALRLAGGETDTQYF,TGTGCTAGTGCCCTCAGACTAGCGGGGGGTGAAACAGATACGCAGTATTTT,TRBV12-5,.,TRBJ2-3,TRBD2,17
CASSVTGFHQPQHF,TGTGCCAGTAGTGTAACAGGGTTTCATCAGCCCCAGCATTTT,TRBV19,once,TRBJ1-5,.,14
CASSTRQGMMETQYF,TGTGCCAGCAGTACGCGACAGGGAATGATGGAGACCCAGTACTTC,TRBV28,.,TRBJ2-5,TRBD1,15
CATSVRQANQPQHF,TGTGCCACCAGCGTCCGACAGGCTAATCAGCCCCAGCATTTT,TRBV15,.,TRBJ1-5,.,14
CASSDREYSNQPQHF,TGTGCCAGTAGTGACAGGGAATATAGCAATCAGCCCCAGCATTTT,TRBV19,.,TRBJ1-5,TRBD1,15
CASSDCIPDRRSNSNQPQHF,TGTGCCAGCAGTGACTGTATCCCGGACAGGAGATCTAACAGCAATCAGCCCCAGCATTTT,TRBV6-4,.,TRBJ1-5,TRBD1,20
CASSTGGGSQPQHF,TGTGCCAGCAGCACCGGCGGAGGGTCCCAGCCCCAGCATTTT,TRBV7-2,.,TRBJ1-5,.,14
CASSLLVSGQGDYGYTF,TGTGCCAGCAGTTTATTGGTATCTGGACAGGGTGATTATGGCTACACCTTC,TRBV28,.,TRBJ1-2,TRBD1,17
CAWSVQGGQPQHF,TGTGCCTGGAGTGTACAGGGGGGTCAGCCCCAGCATTTT,TRBV30,.,TRBJ1-5,TRBD1,13
CSAGRDRALSLTDTQYF,TGCAGCGCCGGCCGGGACAGGGCGCTCTCACTCACAGATACGCAGTATTTT,TRBV29-1,.,TRBJ2-3,TRBD1,17
CATRGDRLVSTNEKLFF,TGTGCCACCCGAGGGGACAGGCTCGTCTCAACTAATGAAAAACTGTTTTTT,TRBV19,.,TRBJ1-4,TRBD1,17
CASRNSGKHSYEQYF,TGTGCCAGCAGAAATTCCGGGAAACACTCCTACGAGCAGTACTTC,TRBV3-1/TRBV3-2,once,TRBJ2-7,.,15
CASSLYGQEAFF,TGTGCCAGCAGCTTGTACGGACAGGAAGCTTTCTTT,TRBV7-9,.,TRBJ1-1,.,12
CASSVGQGPGNTIYF,TGTGCCAGCAGCGTAGGACAGGGACCTGGAAACACCATATATTTT,TRBV9,few,TRBJ1-3,TRBD1,15
CASREGLANYGYTF,TGTGCCAGCAGAGAAGGGTTAGCTAACTATGGCTACACCTTC,TRBV6-1,.,TRBJ1-2,.,14
CASSQVGVGTGELFF,TGCGCCAGCAGCCAAGTAGGCGTCGGGACCGGGGAGCTGTTTTTT,TRBV4-1,.,TRBJ2-2,.,15
CASSLIDRTFSGANVLTF,TGCGCCAGCAGCTTGATTGACAGGACCTTCTCTGGGGCCAACGTCCTGACTTTC,TRBV5-1,.,TRBJ2-6,.,18
CASSESRGGVAFF,TGTGCCAGCAGTGAATCCCGGGGGGGGGTAGCTTTCTTT,TRBV2,.,TRBJ1-1,.,13
CASSRDRGRNEQFF,TGTGCCAGCAGCCGGGACAGGGGGCGGAATGAGCAGTTCTTC,TRBV6-5,.,TRBJ2-1,TRBD1,14
CASSLAGPYNEQFF,TGTGCCAGCAGCTTAGCGGGGCCCTACAATGAGCAGTTCTTC,TRBV7-3,.,TRBJ2-1,.,14
CASSLGREQYF,TGTGCCAGCAGCTTAGGGAGGGAGCAGTACTTC,TRBV7-2,.,TRBJ2-7,.,11
CASSLVAGANNEQFF,TGCGCCAGCAGCTTGGTGGCGGGGGCAAACAATGAGCAGTTCTTC,TRBV5-1,.,TRBJ2-1,.,15
CASSSPGLGRAGELFF,TGTGCCAGCAGTTCCCCGGGGTTAGGGAGGGCCGGGGAGCTGTTTTTT,TRBV6-5,.,TRBJ2-2,TRBD2,16
CSVEGLAGTYEQYF,TGCAGCGTTGAAGGGCTAGCGGGGACGTACGAGCAGTACTTC,TRBV29-1,.,TRBJ2-7,TRBD2,14
CARSFRDRKYF,TGTGCCAGAAGCTTTAGGGACAGGAAATACTTC,TRBV5-3,.,TRBJ2-7,TRBD1,11
CASSEQGTGNTIYF,TGTGCCAGCAGTGAACAGGGAACTGGAAACACCATATATTTT,TRBV2,.,TRBJ1-3,.,14
CASSQEVQALSGELFF,TGTGCCAGCAGCCAAGAGGTACAGGCGCTATCGGGGGAGCTGTTTTTT,TRBV4-2,.,TRBJ2-2,.,16
CASSLRGSEGYTF,TGTGCCAGCAGTTTACGGGGGAGTGAGGGCTACACCTTC,TRBV27,.,TRBJ1-2,.,13
CASSKTSGAYNEQFF,TGTGCCAGCAGCAAGACTAGCGGGGCCTACAATGAGCAGTTCTTC,TRBV7-2,.,TRBJ2-1,TRBD2,15
CASSTGQGNDQPQHF,TGTGCCAGCAGTACGGGACAGGGAAATGATCAGCCCCAGCATTTT,TRBV28,.,TRBJ1-5,TRBD1,15